The T cell receptor beta chain under discussion was sequenced for a study of Ad26.COV2.S vaccination and SARS-CoV-2 variants (dated by TCRdb to about 2021). Regarding the research as a whole: Donors in the vaccine arm were drawn from COV1001, a phase I-IIa trial of Ad26.COV2.S in healthy adults that was multicentre, randomized, double-blind and placebo-controlled. A total of around 32 samples were included in the TCR-sequenced set, comprising 19 Ad26.COV2.S vaccine recipients, 5 placebo recipients and 8 SARS-CoV-2 convalescent individuals. The specificity and breadth of SARS-CoV-2-reactive T cell receptors after Ad26.COV2.S vaccination were assessed by TCRbeta repertoire sequencing. Investigators remained blinded to trial group allocation during experiments and outcome assessment. Participants in the trial were split at random into five groups of five each, receiving low-dose or high-dose Ad26.COV2.S once or twice, or else placebo on both occasions. Ad26.COV2.S was administered intramuscularly at 5 x 10^10 or 1 x 10^11 viral particles, either as a single shot or as two shots given 56 days apart.

Study-wide conclusions, independent of this receptor: It was noted by the authors that total T cell responses may have been underestimated by the TCR breadth and depth analyses. Spike-specific TCR breadth was higher in Ad26.COV2.S recipients than in placebo recipients (P = 0.0014). Non-spike TCR breadth was comparable between vaccine and placebo recipients, consistent with the vaccine containing only spike. Comparing responses between vaccine doses or regimens was not something the study was powered to do. After vaccination, substantial breadth of spike-specific CD8+ and CD4+ T cell responses was reported.

Regarding this clone: Its antigen specificity is not known. Base qualities are not recorded, but no much larger clone differs from it by a single base. Additional DNA sequences in this sample encode the identical CDR3.

The treatment or condition label on this specimen signifies: some 19 received Ad26.COV2.S at low or high dose, single or two shots; roughly five received placebo; per-sample allocation not given. Repertoires of vaccine and placebo recipients were sequenced from samples collected on day 63 after the first injection. Between 29 July and 7 August 2020, Cohort 1b enrolled about two dozen adults aged 18-55 years at one site in Boston, USA. Ad26.COV2.S was a replication-incompetent adenovirus type 26 vector expressing a prefusion-stabilized SARS-CoV-2 spike protein from the original Wuhan strain. The immunoSEQ Assay was used to sequence TCRbeta CDR3 regions. After extraction, genomic DNA underwent amplification by bias-controlled multiplex PCR, followed by high-throughput sequencing. Per the authors' processing: To quantify the absolute abundance of every unique TCRbeta CDR3 region, sequences were collapsed and filtered. T cell fraction was estimated by normalization of TCRbeta template counts to usable DNA, with usable DNA being measured through amplification of reference genes present in all nucleated cells. Repertoire TCRs were annotated as SARS-CoV-2-specific by exact matching of V gene, CDR3 amino acid sequence and J gene to a known reactive TCR set. MIRA supplied the reference SARS-CoV-2 TCR set, which was filtered for enrichment in COVID-19-positive ImmuneCODE repertoires so that public or cross-reactive TCRs were removed. Using the MIRA antigens, annotated TCRs were further analysed by specific ORF or by position within an ORF. Breadth was defined as annotated unique rearrangements over total unique productive rearrangements; depth was the summed frequency of those rearrangements. Group comparisons of TCR breadth used two-sided Wilcoxon rank-sum tests. The table comes from immuneACCESS by way of TCRdb, which keeps in-frame sequences with V and J called. Part of the clones is missing from these tables; in studies checked, under half for an unresolved V gene and the rest for unknown reasons. V, J and clone size were drawn from that table, and D and trimming were deduced from the DNA. This sample holds about 460,000 clones; about 89% were observed only once. The ten top clones hold 1.5% to 2% of the sample.

The CDR3 contains 12 residues, cysteine and phenylalanine counted. Only CDR3 DNA is held: 36 bases, read in frame from base 1. V drops 4 bases and J drops 4 bases, leaving 8 bases in between. The specimen was peripheral blood, collected in a trial of Ad26.COV2.S vaccine versus placebo. This sequence was found in a person aged 18-60 years who received the Ad26.COV2.S COVID-19 vaccine or a placebo. The rearranged chain carries TRBV12-3 or TRBV12-4 and TRBJ2-7; the D gene is perhaps TRBD2, on 6 matching bases. The CDR3 protein is CASSSGGYEQYF. The nucleotide sequence reads as follows: TGTGCCAGCAGTTCTGGAGGGTACGAGCAGTACTTC.